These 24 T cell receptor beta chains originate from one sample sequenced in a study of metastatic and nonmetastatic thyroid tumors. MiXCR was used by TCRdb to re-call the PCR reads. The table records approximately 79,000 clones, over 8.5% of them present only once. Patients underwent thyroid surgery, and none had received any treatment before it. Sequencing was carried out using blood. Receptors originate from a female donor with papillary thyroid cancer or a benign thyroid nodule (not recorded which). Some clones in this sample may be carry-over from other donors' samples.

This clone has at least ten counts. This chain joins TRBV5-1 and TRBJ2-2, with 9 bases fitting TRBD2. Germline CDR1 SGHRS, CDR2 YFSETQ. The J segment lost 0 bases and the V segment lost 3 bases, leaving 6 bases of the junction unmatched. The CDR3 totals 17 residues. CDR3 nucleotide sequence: TGCGCCAGCAGCTCGGTACTAGCGGGTACGAACACCGGGGAGCTGTTTTTT. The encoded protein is CASSSVLAGTNTGELFF.

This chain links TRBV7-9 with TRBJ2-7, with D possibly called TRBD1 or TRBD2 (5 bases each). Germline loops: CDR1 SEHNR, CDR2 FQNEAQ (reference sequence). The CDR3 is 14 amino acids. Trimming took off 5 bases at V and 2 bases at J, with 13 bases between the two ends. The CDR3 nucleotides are TGTGCCAGCAGCCCAGAAGGGGACCCCTACGAGCAGTACTTC. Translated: CASSPEGDPYEQYF.

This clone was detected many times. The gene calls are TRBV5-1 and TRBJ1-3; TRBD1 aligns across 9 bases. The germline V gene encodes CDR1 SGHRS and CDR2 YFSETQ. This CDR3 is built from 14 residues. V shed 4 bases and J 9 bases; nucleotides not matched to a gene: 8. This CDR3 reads CASSPGQGGATIYF. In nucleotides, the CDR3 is TGCGCCAGCAGCCCGGGACAGGGAGGGGCCACCATATATTTT.

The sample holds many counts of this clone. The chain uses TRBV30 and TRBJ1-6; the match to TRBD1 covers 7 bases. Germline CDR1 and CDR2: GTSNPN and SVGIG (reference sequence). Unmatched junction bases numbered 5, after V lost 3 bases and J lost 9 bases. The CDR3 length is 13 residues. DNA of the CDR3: TGTGCCTGGAGGTTGGAGGGGGCTTCACCCCTCCACTTT. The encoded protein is CAWRLEGASPLHF.

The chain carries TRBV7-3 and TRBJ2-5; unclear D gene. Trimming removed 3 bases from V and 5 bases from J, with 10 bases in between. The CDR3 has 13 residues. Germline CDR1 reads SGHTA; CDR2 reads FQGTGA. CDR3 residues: CASSFDHAETQYF. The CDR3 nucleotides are TGTGCCAGCAGCTTCGACCATGCGGAGACCCAGTACTTC.

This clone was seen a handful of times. The CDR3 sequence is CASSWTGEDSYEQYF. CDR3 in DNA: TGTGCCAGCAGTTGGACAGGGGAAGACTCCTACGAGCAGTACTTC. V gene TRBV28 combines with J gene TRBJ2-7; TRBD1 matches at 9 bases. Germline V lookup: CDR1 MDHEN, CDR2 SYDVKM. Losses at the gene ends were 4 bases for V and 0 bases for J; bases not matched to a gene: 4. The CDR3 is 15 amino acids.

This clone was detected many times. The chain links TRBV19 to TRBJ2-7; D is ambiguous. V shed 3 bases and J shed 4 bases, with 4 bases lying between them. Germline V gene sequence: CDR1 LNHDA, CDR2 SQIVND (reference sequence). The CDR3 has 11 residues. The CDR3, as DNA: TGTGCCAGTAGTATTGGATACGAGCAGTACTTC. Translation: CASSIGYEQYF. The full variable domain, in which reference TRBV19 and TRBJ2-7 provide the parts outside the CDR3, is DGGITQSPKYLFRKEGQNVTLSCEQNLNHDAMYWYRQDPGQGLRLIYYSQIVNDFQKGDIAEGYSVSREKKESFPLTVTSAQKNPTAFYLCASSIGYEQYFGPGTRLTVT.

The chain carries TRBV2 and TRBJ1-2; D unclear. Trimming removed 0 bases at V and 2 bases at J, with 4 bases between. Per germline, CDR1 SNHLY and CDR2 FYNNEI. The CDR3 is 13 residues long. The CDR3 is CASSEAENYGYTF. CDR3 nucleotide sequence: TGTGCCAGCAGTGAAGCAGAGAACTATGGCTACACCTTC.

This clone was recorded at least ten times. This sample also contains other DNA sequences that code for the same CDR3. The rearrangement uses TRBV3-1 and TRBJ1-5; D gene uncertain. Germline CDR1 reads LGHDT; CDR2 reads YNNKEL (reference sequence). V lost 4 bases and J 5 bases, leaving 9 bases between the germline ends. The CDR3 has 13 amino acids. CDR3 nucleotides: TGTGCCAGCAGCCTAGGGTATTATCAGCCCCAGCATTTT. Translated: CASSLGYYQPQHF.

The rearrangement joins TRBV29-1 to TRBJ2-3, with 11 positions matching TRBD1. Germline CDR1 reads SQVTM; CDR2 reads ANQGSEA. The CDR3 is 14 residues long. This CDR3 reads CRGAGQGGTDTQYF. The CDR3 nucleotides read TGCAGAGGGGCGGGACAGGGGGGCACAGATACGCAGTATTTT.

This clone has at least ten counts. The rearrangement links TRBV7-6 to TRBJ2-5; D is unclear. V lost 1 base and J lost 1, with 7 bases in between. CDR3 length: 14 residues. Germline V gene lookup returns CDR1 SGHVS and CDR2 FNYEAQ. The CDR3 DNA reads TGTGCCAGCAGCTTAGTGGGAAGCCAAGAGACCCAGTACTTC. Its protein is CASSLVGSQETQYF.

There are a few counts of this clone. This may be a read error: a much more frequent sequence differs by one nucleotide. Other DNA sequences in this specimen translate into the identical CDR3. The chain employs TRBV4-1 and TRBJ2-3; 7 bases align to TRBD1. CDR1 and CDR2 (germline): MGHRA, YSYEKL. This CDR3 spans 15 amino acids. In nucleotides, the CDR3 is TGCGCCAGCAGCCAGTTGACAGGGATCACAGATACGCAATATTTT. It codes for CASSQLTGITDTQYF.

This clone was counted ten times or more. The CDR3 region has the DNA TGTGCCAGCAGCTCAGGGCTGGACACTGAAGCTTTCTTT. This translates into CASSSGLDTEAFF. This chain uses TRBV11-2 with TRBJ1-1; D perhaps matches TRBD1 (5 bases). In germline, CDR1 is SGHAT, CDR2 FQNNGV. V lost 4 bases, J lost 3 bases, and 9 bases lay in between. The CDR3 has 13 residues.

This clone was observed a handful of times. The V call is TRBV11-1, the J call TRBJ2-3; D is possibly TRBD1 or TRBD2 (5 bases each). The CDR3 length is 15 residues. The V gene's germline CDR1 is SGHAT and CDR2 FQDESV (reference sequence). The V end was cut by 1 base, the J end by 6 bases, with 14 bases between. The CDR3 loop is CASSLGGGAADTQYF. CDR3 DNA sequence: TGTGCCAGCAGCTTAGGGGGCGGAGCGGCGGATACGCAGTATTTT.

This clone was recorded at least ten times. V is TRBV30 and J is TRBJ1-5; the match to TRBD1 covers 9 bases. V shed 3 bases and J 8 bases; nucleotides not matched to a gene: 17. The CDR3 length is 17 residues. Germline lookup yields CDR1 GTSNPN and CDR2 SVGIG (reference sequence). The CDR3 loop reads CAWSAKDRGFGVEPQHF. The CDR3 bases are TGTGCCTGGAGCGCAAAGGACAGGGGTTTTGGAGTAGAGCCCCAGCATTTT.

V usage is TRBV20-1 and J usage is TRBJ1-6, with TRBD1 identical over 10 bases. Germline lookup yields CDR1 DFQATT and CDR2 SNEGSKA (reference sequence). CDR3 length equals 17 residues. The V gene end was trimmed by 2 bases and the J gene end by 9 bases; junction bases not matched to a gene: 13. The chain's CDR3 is CSARSADRGSGTSPLHF. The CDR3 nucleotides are TGCAGTGCTAGATCTGCGGACAGGGGGTCGGGGACTTCACCCCTCCACTTT.

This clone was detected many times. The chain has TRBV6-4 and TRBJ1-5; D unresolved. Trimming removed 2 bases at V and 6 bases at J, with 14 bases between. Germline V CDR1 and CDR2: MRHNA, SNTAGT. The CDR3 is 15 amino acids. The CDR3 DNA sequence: TGTGCCAGCAGTGACCACAGTTATCCACGTCAGCCCCAGCATTTT. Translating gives CASSDHSYPRQPQHF.

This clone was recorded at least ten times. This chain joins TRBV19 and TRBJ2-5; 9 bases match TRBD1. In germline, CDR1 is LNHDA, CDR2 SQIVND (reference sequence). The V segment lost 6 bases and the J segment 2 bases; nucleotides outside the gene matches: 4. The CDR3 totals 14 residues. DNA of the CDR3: TGTGCCAGTAGCCGGGACAGGGCACAAGAGACCCAGTACTTC. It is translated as CASSRDRAQETQYF.

The CDR3 DNA reads TGCAGTGCTAGAGCACAGAACTATGGCTACACCTTC. Residues: CSARAQNYGYTF. The chain joins TRBV20-1 to TRBJ1-2; the D is unclear. The CDR3 consists of 12 residues. Germline CDR1 is DFQATT and CDR2 is SNEGSKA (reference sequence). The V and J ends lost 1 base and 2 bases respectively, with 5 bases between them.

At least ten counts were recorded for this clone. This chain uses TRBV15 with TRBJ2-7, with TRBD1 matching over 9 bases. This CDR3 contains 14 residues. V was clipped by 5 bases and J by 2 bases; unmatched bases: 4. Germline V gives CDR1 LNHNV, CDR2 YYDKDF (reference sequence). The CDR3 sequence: CATSGTGRAYEQYF. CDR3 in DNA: TGTGCCACCAGCGGGACAGGGAGGGCCTACGAGCAGTACTTC.

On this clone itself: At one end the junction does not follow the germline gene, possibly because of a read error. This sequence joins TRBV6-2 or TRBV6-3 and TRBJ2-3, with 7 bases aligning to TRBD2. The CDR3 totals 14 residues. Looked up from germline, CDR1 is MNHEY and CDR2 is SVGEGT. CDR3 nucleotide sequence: TGTGCCAGCAGTTACCGGGTGGGGGGGGATACGCACTATTTT. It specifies CASSYRVGGDTHYF.

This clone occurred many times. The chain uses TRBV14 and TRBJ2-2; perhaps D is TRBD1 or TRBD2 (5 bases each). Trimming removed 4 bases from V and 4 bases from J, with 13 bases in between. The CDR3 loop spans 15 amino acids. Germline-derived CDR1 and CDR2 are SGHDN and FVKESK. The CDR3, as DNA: TGTGCCAGCAGCCCCCCAGGGACGGTCACCGGGGAGCTGTTTTTT. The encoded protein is CASSPPGTVTGELFF.

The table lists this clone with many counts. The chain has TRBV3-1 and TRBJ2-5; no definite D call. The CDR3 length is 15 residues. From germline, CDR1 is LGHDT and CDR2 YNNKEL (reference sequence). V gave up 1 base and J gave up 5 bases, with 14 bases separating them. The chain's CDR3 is CASSQGKRDRETQYF. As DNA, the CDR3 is TGTGCCAGCAGCCAAGGGAAAAGGGATCGGGAGACCCAGTACTTC.

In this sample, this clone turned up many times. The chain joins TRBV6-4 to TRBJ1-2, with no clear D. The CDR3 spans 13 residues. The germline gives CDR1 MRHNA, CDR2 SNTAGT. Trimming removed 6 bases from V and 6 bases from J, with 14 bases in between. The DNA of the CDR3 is TGTGCCAGCAGAGACAAAGAGGGAGATGGCTACACCTTC. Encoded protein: CASRDKEGDGYTF.